The 21 T cell receptor beta chains presented below share a single source sample, sequenced in a study of T cell responses to AZD1222 COVID-19 vaccine. Profiling relied on immunoSEQ multiplex PCR, and the TCRdb table lists in-frame clones only, not all of them. The sample contains 180,000 or so clones, 80% to 95% of which appear only once. Sequences were derived from peripheral blood, sampled 28 days after the second AZD1222 dose. The receptors here all came from an adult who received the AZD1222 COVID-19 vaccine.

The chain couples TRBV2 to TRBJ1-6; D gene ambiguous. Trimming took 4 bases from V and 2 from J, leaving 9 bases between them. Per germline, CDR1 SNHLY and CDR2 FYNNEI. The CDR3 consists of 15 residues. CDR3 sequence (DNA): TGTGCCAGCAGTGCTGAGGTCCCCTATAATTCACCCCTCCACTTT. It codes for CASSAEVPYNSPLHF.

The gene calls are TRBV18 and TRBJ1-5, with D maybe TRBD1 (6 bases). Looked up from germline, CDR1 is KGHSH and CDR2 is LQKENI. V was shortened by 6 bases and J by 5 bases, with 11 bases between the two germline ends. The CDR3 is 13 amino acids. CDR3: CASSGGGDQPQHF. The CDR3 DNA sequence: TGTGCCAGCTCGGGGGGGGGCGATCAGCCCCAGCATTTT.

The chain recombines TRBV4-3 with TRBJ1-2; D perhaps matches TRBD1 (6 bases). The CDR3 has 15 amino acids. The V gene's germline CDR1 is LGHNA and CDR2 YSLEER. Trimming took 4 bases from V and 5 from J, leaving 17 bases between them. CDR3 bases: TGCGCCAGCAGCCCCGAGCAGGGGACTCGTTATGGCTACACCTTC. It is translated as CASSPEQGTRYGYTF.

The J gene is TRBJ1-1, the V gene TRBV6-6; 12 bases line up with TRBD1. The CDR3 is made up of 16 amino acids. Germline assignment: CDR1 MNHNY and CDR2 SVGAGI (reference sequence). V lost 8 bases and J lost 6; bases outside the gene matches: 13. The CDR3 region is CASGSGTGGPYPEAFF. In DNA, the CDR3 is TGTGCCAGCGGCTCCGGGACAGGGGGCCCCTATCCTGAAGCTTTCTTT.

The chain combines TRBV19 with TRBJ2-7, with 8 bases identical to TRBD2. The CDR3 extends over 14 amino acids. Unmatched junction bases numbered 6, after V lost 3 bases and J lost 5 bases. Germline V CDR1 and CDR2: LNHDA, SQIVND (reference sequence). The CDR3 nucleotides are TGTGCCAGTAGTATGAGACAGACTAGCGACGAGCAGTACTTC. Its protein is CASSMRQTSDEQYF.

Of note for this clone: Mismatch with germline at one junction end may stem from a read error. The gene calls are TRBV30 and TRBJ1-5; 11 nucleotides align to TRBD1. CDR1 GTSNPN and CDR2 SVGIG come from the germline V gene (reference sequence). The CDR3 sequence is 16 residues long. This chain's CDR3 is CAWSVPWTGGNQPQHF. The CDR3 coding sequence is TGTGCCTGGAGTGTACCCTGGACAGGGGGCAACCAGCCCCAGCATTTT. Together with reference TRBV30 and TRBJ1-5, the CDR3 gives the full variable domain: SQTIHQWPATLVQPVGSPLSLECTVEGTSNPNLYWYRQAAGRGLQLLFYSVGIGQISSEVPQNLSASRPQDRQFILSSKKLLLSDSGFYLCAWSVPWTGGNQPQHFGDGTRLSIL.

The V gene is TRBV6-6, the J gene TRBJ1-1, with no clear D. This CDR3 is 16 amino acids long. V was cut by 1 base and J by 1 base, with 13 bases left in between. Germline CDR1 MNHNY, CDR2 SVGAGI (reference sequence). The CDR3 here is CASSYLQAPRNTEAFF. The CDR3 DNA sequence: TGTGCCAGCAGTTACTTGCAGGCCCCGAGGAACACTGAAGCTTTCTTT.

The chain carries TRBV3-1 (or the pseudogene TRBV3-2) and TRBJ1-1, with TRBD1 as a possible D gene (6 bases). Between the trimmed V and J ends, which lost 2 bases and 3 bases, there was a span of 13 bases. This CDR3 has 15 amino acids. Germline V gene lookup returns CDR1 LGHDT and CDR2 YNNKEL (reference sequence). CDR3 bases: TGTGCCAGCAGCCAATTACAGGGTAGGGACACTGAAGCTTTCTTT. It yields the protein CASSQLQGRDTEAFF.

The chain couples TRBV9 to TRBJ2-5, with TRBD2 identical over 7 bases. There are 15 residues in the CDR3. Germline values: CDR1 SGDLS, CDR2 YYNGEE. Trimming cost V 2 bases and J 2 bases; bases outside gene matches: 6. Here the CDR3 reads CASSVSWGGQETQYF. CDR3 sequence (DNA): TGTGCCAGCAGCGTGAGCTGGGGGGGGCAAGAGACCCAGTACTTC.

J is TRBJ1-2 and V is TRBV3-1 (or the pseudogene TRBV3-2); the match to TRBD1 covers 8 bases. This CDR3 contains 14 residues. Germline V gene sequence: CDR1 LGHDT, CDR2 YNNKEL (reference sequence). V was pared by 4 bases and J by 6 bases, with 7 bases of the junction left unmatched. CDR3 coding DNA: TGTGCCAGCAGCCCTCGGACAGGGAGGGATGGCTACACCTTC. Protein: CASSPRTGRDGYTF.

The chain employs TRBV7-3 and TRBJ2-2; D unclear. The CDR3 is made up of 13 amino acids. In germline, CDR1 is SGHTA, CDR2 FQGTGA. With 2 bases removed from V and 0 bases from J, the gap between germline ends came to 1 base. The CDR3 nucleotides are TGTGCCAGCAGCTTATCGAACACCGGGGAGCTGTTTTTT. Its protein is CASSLSNTGELFF.

This rearrangement joins TRBV23-1 to TRBJ1-2; tentatively, D is TRBD1 (6 bases). TRBV23-1 is filed as an ORF, its function uncertain. V shed 0 bases and J shed 0 bases, with 17 bases lying between them. The CDR3 sequence is 18 residues long. The CDR3 region is CASSQSEDRRYANYGYTF. The CDR3 DNA reads TGCGCCAGCAGTCAATCGGAGGACAGACGATACGCTAACTATGGCTACACCTTC.

The chain links TRBV3-1 (or the pseudogene TRBV3-2) to TRBJ1-2, with 7 bases identical to TRBD1. The CDR3 is made up of 15 amino acids. Germline CDR1 and CDR2: LGHDT and YNNKEL (reference sequence). Trimming at V came to 5 bases and at J to 5 bases, leaving 11 bases not matched to a gene. The CDR3 sequence is CASSSRRGGWYGYTF. Written as DNA, the CDR3 is TGTGCCAGCAGCTCAAGAAGAGGGGGCTGGTATGGCTACACCTTC.

The rearrangement links TRBV14 to TRBJ2-2; 11 nucleotides agree with TRBD2. After removal of 4 bases from V and 6 bases from J, the junction contained 13 bases not matched to a gene. Germline CDR1 reads SGHDN; CDR2 reads FVKESK. This CDR3 contains 18 residues. The CDR3 loop reads CASSRRTTSGGYAGELFF. In DNA form, the CDR3 reads TGTGCCAGCAGCCGTCGGACAACTAGCGGGGGCTACGCCGGGGAGCTGTTTTTT.

This clone was observed a handful of times. The chain joins TRBV4-3 to TRBJ1-5, with D possibly being TRBD1 (5 bases). From germline, CDR1 is LGHNA and CDR2 YSLEER. V lost 0 bases and J lost 6, with 12 bases in between. CDR3 length: 15 amino acids. In DNA, the CDR3 is TGCGCCAGCAGCCAAGATGTGGGGGTTGGTCAGCCCCAGCATTTT. It codes for CASSQDVGVGQPQHF.

The chain carries TRBV24-1 and TRBJ1-5; D gene ambiguous. Trimming took 6 bases from V and 0 from J, leaving 8 bases between them. The CDR3 has 14 amino acids. Germline V gives CDR1 KGHDR, CDR2 SFDVKD. Written as DNA, the CDR3 is TGTGCCACCAGTCCGGGGATTAGCAATCAGCCCCAGCATTTT. Translating gives CATSPGISNQPQHF.

V and J are TRBV9 and TRBJ1-3; 8 nucleotides agree with TRBD1. The V and J ends lost 3 bases and 3 bases, in that order; junction bases with no gene match: 5. Germline CDR1 reads SGDLS; CDR2 reads YYNGEE. This CDR3 has 15 residues. The CDR3 bases are TGTGCCAGCAGCGCCGCAGGGGGCATTGGAAACACCATATATTTT. Protein: CASSAAGGIGNTIYF. Filled out from reference TRBV9 and TRBJ1-3, the complete variable domain reads DSGVTQTPKHLITATGQRVTLRCSPRSGDLSVYWYQQSLDQGLQFLIQYYNGEERAKGNILERFSAQQFPDLHSELNLSSLELGDSALYFCASSAAGGIGNTIYFGEGSWLTVV.

The chain couples TRBV12-3 or TRBV12-4 to TRBJ2-1; D gene ambiguous. This CDR3 comprises 12 residues. Trimming left V 5 bases short and J 5 bases short, with 7 bases between. The CDR3 loop is CASSPRDNEQFF. The CDR3 DNA reads TGTGCCAGCAGTCCAAGGGACAATGAGCAGTTCTTC.

This chain links TRBV10-3 with TRBJ1-1; D may be TRBD1 (5 bases). Trimming left V 0 bases short and J 1 base short, with 9 bases between. Germline V CDR1 and CDR2: ENHRY, SYGVKD. The CDR3 is made up of 15 amino acids. The CDR3 region has the DNA TGTGCCATCAGTGAGTCCGGGGGAACGAACACTGAAGCTTTCTTT. This translates into CAISESGGTNTEAFF.

This chain connects TRBV5-6 to TRBJ1-5; possible D gene TRBD1, 5 bases. The germline V gene has CDR1 SGHDT and CDR2 YYEEEE. Trimming left V 4 bases short and J 2 bases short, with 13 bases between. CDR3 length: 15 amino acids. The CDR3 is CASSARWGGNQPQHF. CDR3 coding DNA: TGTGCCAGCAGCGCCCGGTGGGGCGGCAATCAGCCCCAGCATTTT.

The rearrangement joins TRBV19 to TRBJ2-6; D unclear. Germline loops: CDR1 LNHDA, CDR2 SQIVND (reference sequence). V lost 2 bases and J lost 1, with 6 bases in between. The CDR3 covers 15 residues. CDR3 coding DNA: TGTGCCAGTAGTATATATGCGTCTGGGGCCAACGTCCTGACTTTC. It encodes CASSIYASGANVLTF.